These 5 T cell receptor beta chains share one sample of origin, sequenced in a study of glioma-infiltrating T cells after dendritic cell vaccination. Time point of the sample: after dendritic cell vaccination, including at tumor progression/relapse. Profiled with immunoSEQ multiplex PCR; TCRdb holds only in-frame clones, not every one. The profile shows around 60,000 clones, around nine tenths of them singletons. This specimen was blood, taken after dendritic cell vaccination. Receptors were obtained from a human donor with glioblastoma.

The chain has TRBV11-2 and TRBJ1-5, with D uncertain. Germline CDR1 is SGHAT and CDR2 is FQNNGV. CDR3 size: 16 residues. Trimming cost V 7 bases and J 0 bases, with 16 bases left between them. As DNA, the CDR3 is TGTGCCAGCATCCTCGCGGGGATAAATAGCAATCAGCCCCAGCATTTT. The encoded protein is CASILAGINSNQPQHF.

J is TRBJ2-5 and V is TRBV4-3; perhaps TRBD1 as D (6 bases). Germline loops: CDR1 LGHNA, CDR2 YSLEER. CDR3 size: 13 residues. Trimming left V 3 bases short and J 10 bases short, with 15 bases between. The CDR3, as DNA: TGCGCCAGCAGCCAGGAACAGGGATTGATCCAGTACTTC. This sequence encodes CASSQEQGLIQYF.

The chain recombines TRBV5-1 with TRBJ1-1; maybe TRBD1 (6 bases). The CDR3 has 16 residues. Germline CDR1 SGHRS, CDR2 YFSETQ. Trimming left V 8 bases short and J 3 bases short, with 23 bases between. As DNA, the CDR3 is TGCGCCAGTCACTTGGGGGGGCCCCCAGAGGACACTGAAGCTTTCTTT. Protein product: CASHLGGPPEDTEAFF.

The V call is TRBV7-9, the J call TRBJ2-1; D is unresolved. This CDR3 is built from 17 residues. CDR1 and CDR2 (germline): SEHNR, FQNEAQ (reference sequence). Between the trimmed V and J ends, which lost 3 bases and 0 bases, there was a span of 15 bases. The CDR3, as DNA: TGTGCCAGCAGCTTTTATTCCCTTTCGAGCTCCTACAATGAGCAGTTCTTC. Protein product: CASSFYSLSSSYNEQFF.

This sequence joins TRBV18 and TRBJ2-4, with D uncertain. The CDR3 extends over 15 amino acids. Germline V CDR1 and CDR2: KGHSH, LQKENI. With 3 bases removed from V and 1 base from J, the gap between germline ends came to 10 bases. In nucleotides, the CDR3 is TGTGCCAGCTCACCCGGGTCAAGGGCCAAAAACATTCAGTACTTC. Translated: CASSPGSRAKNIQYF. Combining the CDR3 with reference TRBV18 and TRBJ2-4 gives the whole variable domain NAGVMQNPRHLVRRRGQEARLRCSPMKGHSHVYWYRQLPEEGLKFMVYLQKENIIDESGMPKERFSAEFPKEGPSILRIQQVVRGDSAAYFCASSPGSRAKNIQYFGAGTRLSVL.